These 6 T cell receptor beta chains were sequenced from one sample in a study of blood T cell repertoires in COVID-19. The data were produced by immunoSEQ multiplex PCR, yet TCRdb's version contains in-frame clones alone and is incomplete. The table includes 170,000 or so clones, 75% to 90% detected once. The sequenced sample was peripheral blood. The source is a woman between 70 and 85 years old with COVID-19, enrolled during active disease.

The chain combines TRBV19 with TRBJ1-4; D remains ambiguous. The germline gives CDR1 LNHDA, CDR2 SQIVND (reference sequence). The germline V and J ends were trimmed by 7 bases and 4 bases, with 16 bases remaining between them. The CDR3 is 15 amino acids. The CDR3 sequence is CASKKGGSGNEKLFF. For the CDR3, the DNA is TGTGCCAGTAAAAAGGGAGGGTCTGGTAATGAAAAACTGTTTTTT.

The chain carries TRBV24-1 and TRBJ1-1, with 8 bases matching TRBD1. This CDR3 is 13 amino acids long. Unmatched junction bases numbered 7, after V lost 7 bases and J lost 7 bases. Per germline, CDR1 KGHDR and CDR2 SFDVKD. CDR3 nucleotide sequence: TGTGCCACCAGACGACAGGGGTGGAGTGAAGCTTTCTTT. This encodes CATRRQGWSEAFF.

This rearrangement joins TRBV7-3 to TRBJ2-1; TRBD2 matches 8 bases. The CDR3 sequence is 14 residues long. V was clipped by 5 bases and J by 3 bases; unmatched bases: 3. Germline V gene data show CDR1 as SGHTA and CDR2 as FQGTGA. CDR3 DNA: TGTGCCAGCAGCCCAACTAGCGGCTACAATGAGCAGTTCTTC. This translates into CASSPTSGYNEQFF.

The genes are TRBV19 and TRBJ2-1, with D possibly matching TRBD1 (5 bases). The germline V gene encodes CDR1 LNHDA and CDR2 SQIVND (reference sequence). CDR3 length equals 12 residues. V was cut by 3 bases and J by 9 bases, with 9 bases left in between. CDR3 sequence reads: CASSIIRGEQFF. The DNA of the CDR3 is TGTGCCAGTAGTATTATAAGGGGTGAGCAGTTCTTC.

The rearrangement joins TRBV5-1 to TRBJ1-1, with D hard to call. V lost 3 bases and J 3 bases, leaving 12 bases between the germline ends. Germline-derived CDR1 and CDR2 are SGHRS and YFSETQ. This CDR3 comprises 14 residues. The CDR3 protein is CASSYSGSDTEAFF. The CDR3 DNA follows: TGCGCCAGCAGCTACTCGGGGTCGGACACTGAAGCTTTCTTT.

The gene calls are TRBV15 and TRBJ1-2; 7 bases match TRBD1. CDR1 and CDR2 (germline): LNHNV, YYDKDF (reference sequence). This CDR3 region has 14 residues. With V trimmed by 3 bases and J by 7 bases, 8 bases remained unmatched. The CDR3 reads CATSRDTGVGGYTF. CDR3 sequence (DNA): TGTGCCACCAGCAGGGATACAGGGGTTGGTGGCTACACCTTC.